This T cell receptor beta chain was sequenced for a study of blood T cell repertoires in COVID-19. Across the study: Some COVID-19 samples were acute and others convalescent; all came from the United States, Italy and Spain. T cells, B-cell-depleted T cells, or PBMCs supplied cDNA or gDNA.

This clone has only one observation. Trimming removed 0 bases from V and 2 bases from J; junction bases left unmatched: 0. Germline V gene data show CDR1 as SGHTA and CDR2 as FQGTGA. The CDR3 sequence is 14 residues long. In the source study's methods: The authors estimated nucleated cell counts from reference gene primer amplification. Libraries were prepared by immunoSEQ multiplex PCR; TCRdb keeps only in-frame clonotypes and omits some of them. V, J and clone size are those of that table, while D and trimming were read from the DNA. The sample contains roughly 230,000 clones, approximately 81% of which appear only once.

Sample: peripheral blood. The source of this sequence is an elderly woman with acute or convalescent COVID-19. V usage is TRBV7-3 and J usage is TRBJ1-2; 7 bases fit TRBD1. The CDR3 nucleotides read TGTGCCAGCAGCTTAACAGGGGGCAACTATGGCTACACCTTC. Its translation is CASSLTGGNYGYTF. Drawing the rest from reference TRBV7-3 and TRBJ1-2, the complete variable domain is GAGVSQTPSNKVTEKGKYVELRCDPISGHTALYWYRQSLGQGPEFLIYFQGTGAADDSGLPNDRFFAVRPEGSVSTLKIQRTERGDSAVYLCASSLTGGNYGYTFGSGTRLTVV.